Below are 29 T cell receptor beta chains sequenced from a single sample in a study of response to subunit inactivated influenza vaccine. MiXCR, run by TCRdb on the RT-PCR reads, gives a single entry per CDR3 protein. The sample lists about 540,000 distinct CDR3 sequences, under 30% occurring once. The sample was also reused in another study, on T cells expressing NK-cell markers. That paper notes: TCR beta cDNA was generated via 5'RACE template switching incorporating UMIs.

The specimen was CD4+ T cells sorted from PBMCs, collected roughly 12 days after vaccination. The receptors stem from a middle-aged man who received an inactivated influenza vaccine.

This clonotype turned up a few times. The chain has TRBV29-1 and TRBJ2-5, with a tentative D call TRBD2 (7 bases). The germline V and J ends were trimmed by 6 bases and 0 bases, with 17 bases remaining between them. The V gene's germline CDR1 is SQVTM and CDR2 ANQGSEA. The CDR3 is made up of 15 amino acids. CDR3 sequence reads: CSVNGAGAHQETQYF. The CDR3 nucleotides read TGCAGCGTAAACGGGGCGGGGGCACACCAAGAGACCCAGTACTTC.

This chain links TRBV7-9 with TRBJ2-5; TRBD1 matches 7 bases. The J segment lost 6 bases and the V segment lost 4 bases, leaving 11 bases of the junction unmatched. The CDR3 contains 15 residues. Germline values: CDR1 SEHNR, CDR2 FQNEAQ (reference sequence). Here the CDR3 reads CASSSGGGFVKTQYF. In DNA form, the CDR3 reads TGTGCCAGCAGCTCAGGGGGTGGATTCGTAAAGACCCAGTACTTC.

This clonotype was observed at least ten times. This chain joins TRBV30 and TRBJ2-2; 7 nucleotides agree with TRBD1. Germline lookup yields CDR1 GTSNPN and CDR2 SVGIG (reference sequence). This CDR3 is built from 15 residues. Unmatched junction bases numbered 6, after V lost 3 bases and J lost 2 bases. This CDR3 reads CAWRGGRKNTGELFF. Here the CDR3 DNA reads TGTGCCTGGAGAGGGGGCAGGAAAAACACCGGGGAGCTGTTTTTT.

The chain uses TRBV24-1 and TRBJ1-2; D uncertain. Looked up from germline, CDR1 is KGHDR and CDR2 is SFDVKD. V lost 3 bases to trimming and J lost 7 bases, with 8 bases between them. This CDR3 contains 12 residues. CDR3 nucleotide sequence: TGTGCCACCAGTGATACCGGTCGTGGCTACACCTTC. Its protein is CATSDTGRGYTF.

The V gene is TRBV12-3 or TRBV12-4, the J gene TRBJ2-1; 7 bases agree with TRBD1. V was clipped by 6 bases and J by 8 bases; unmatched bases: 10. The length of the CDR3 is 14 residues. In DNA, the CDR3 is TGTGCCAGCAGCTCGAGGGGGCAGGTGTATGAGCAGTTCTTC. This gives the protein CASSSRGQVYEQFF.

J is TRBJ1-1 and V is TRBV20-1, with D unresolved. Germline CDR1 and CDR2: DFQATT and SNEGSKA (reference sequence). Trimming pared 1 base from V and 0 bases from J, leaving 9 bases between. The CDR3 spans 14 residues. Here the CDR3 DNA reads TGCAGTGCTAGAGTGGGGATCATGAACACTGAAGCTTTCTTT. Translation gives CSARVGIMNTEAFF.

This rearrangement joins TRBV11-1 to TRBJ2-7; D not certain. The length of the CDR3 is 16 residues. Trimming stripped 5 bases from V and 3 bases from J, with 20 bases between. CDR1 is SGHAT and CDR2 is FQDESV in the germline V gene (reference sequence). CDR3: CASSTTQARILYEQYF. The CDR3 DNA reads TGTGCCAGCAGCACAACTCAGGCACGGATCCTCTACGAGCAGTACTTC.

This clonotype was observed a handful of times. V is TRBV7-2 and J is TRBJ1-2; 9 nucleotides agree with TRBD1. The germline gives CDR1 SGHTA, CDR2 FQGNSA. The CDR3 runs to 14 residues. V lost 5 bases to trimming and J lost 8 bases; unmatched junction nucleotides: 9. DNA of the CDR3: TGTGCCAGCAGCCGTCCCGGGACAGGGAACGGCTACACCTTC. This encodes CASSRPGTGNGYTF.

This clonotype has just a few counts. The genes are TRBV7-9 and TRBJ1-2, with 8 bases identical to TRBD1. The ends lost 5 bases at V and 0 bases at J; junction bases unmatched: 8. This CDR3 is 16 amino acids long. The germline V gene encodes CDR1 SEHNR and CDR2 FQNEAQ (reference sequence). CDR3: CASSPGTGSTNYGYTF. The CDR3 coding sequence is TGTGCCAGCAGCCCCGGGACAGGCTCGACTAACTATGGCTACACCTTC.

The rearrangement joins TRBV3-1 to TRBJ2-1, with 7 bases aligning to TRBD2. The CDR3 length is 16 residues. Germline trimming cut 0 bases from V and 5 bases from J; bases unmatched to any gene: 7. Germline V gene lookup returns CDR1 LGHDT and CDR2 YNNKEL (reference sequence). DNA for the CDR3: TGTGCCAGCAGCCAAGATCGGCTAGCGGTTGACAATGAGCAGTTCTTC. It yields the protein CASSQDRLAVDNEQFF.

The chain employs TRBV29-1 and TRBJ1-1; 7 positions match TRBD1. Losses at the gene ends were 2 bases for V and 4 bases for J; bases not matched to a gene: 4. Per germline, CDR1 SQVTM and CDR2 ANQGSEA. The CDR3 runs to 13 residues. DNA for the CDR3: TGCAGCGTTGAACCCAGACAGGGCACTGAAGCTTTCTTT. Amino acids: CSVEPRQGTEAFF.

The rearrangement uses TRBV27 and TRBJ2-3, with D tentatively TRBD1 (6 bases). V gave up 0 bases and J gave up 2 bases, with 12 bases separating them. The germline CDR1 and CDR2 sequences are MNHEY and SMNVEV (reference sequence). The CDR3 consists of 16 residues. Here the CDR3 DNA reads TGTGCCAGCAGTTTATCAGGGGGATTCTTCACAGATACGCAGTATTTT. As protein: CASSLSGGFFTDTQYF.

The rearrangement joins TRBV4-3 to TRBJ2-7, with D uncertain. Between the trimmed V and J ends, which lost 0 bases and 7 bases, there was a span of 13 bases. Germline V gene sequence: CDR1 LGHNA, CDR2 YSLEER. CDR3 length: 14 amino acids. The CDR3 coding sequence is TGCGCCAGCAGCCAAGATGTGCAGGAGAAAGAGCAGTACTTC. This gives the protein CASSQDVQEKEQYF.

The chain employs TRBV6-1 and TRBJ2-3; perhaps D is TRBD1 or TRBD2 (6 bases each). V was trimmed by 6 bases and J by 6 bases, leaving 16 bases between them. This CDR3 is built from 14 residues. Germline CDR1 and CDR2: MNHNS and SASEGT. Here the CDR3 DNA reads TGTGCCAGCAGCCCCGGGGGCCCCACCGATACGCAGTATTTT. It codes for CASSPGGPTDTQYF.

This clonotype was observed a handful of times. V usage is TRBV10-3 and J usage is TRBJ2-2; D call uncertain. This CDR3 region has 15 residues. Germline V gives CDR1 ENHRY, CDR2 SYGVKD. Trimming removed 4 bases from V and 5 bases from J, with 14 bases in between. The DNA of the CDR3 is TGTGCCATCAGTGCACACCCCGATCGGACCGGGGAGCTGTTTTTT. The encoded protein is CAISAHPDRTGELFF.

This clonotype showed up just a few times. The chain uses TRBV5-1 and TRBJ2-3, with D possibly matching TRBD2 (5 bases). Germline V gene sequence: CDR1 SGHRS, CDR2 YFSETQ. The length of the CDR3 is 16 residues. V was pared by 0 bases and J by 3 bases, with 14 bases between. CDR3 nucleotide sequence: TGCGCCAGCAGCTTGGCCGGGTCTAGCAGGACAGATACGCAGTATTTT. It translates to CASSLAGSSRTDTQYF.

This clonotype was seen a handful of times. This chain uses TRBV20-1 with TRBJ1-2; D ambiguous. Per germline, CDR1 DFQATT and CDR2 SNEGSKA (reference sequence). The CDR3 runs to 15 residues. Trimming took 0 bases from V and 3 from J, leaving 14 bases between them. CDR3 nucleotide sequence: TGCAGTGCTAGAGATGAAGAGGGATGGTACTATGGCTACACCTTC. Its translation is CSARDEEGWYYGYTF.

This clonotype was counted only a few times. The genes are TRBV11-2 and TRBJ2-2, with TRBD2 matching over 7 bases. From germline, CDR1 is SGHAT and CDR2 FQNNGV. Unmatched junction bases numbered 9, after V lost 1 base and J lost 4 bases. This CDR3 region has 17 residues. The CDR3 DNA reads as TGTGCCAGCAGCTTAGTGGGGCGGGGGAGGTTCACCGGGGAGCTGTTTTTT. Its translation: CASSLVGRGRFTGELFF.

The rearrangement joins TRBV7-2 to TRBJ2-1; possible D gene TRBD2, 5 bases. The V and J ends lost 5 bases and 7 bases respectively, with 18 bases between them. The CDR3 has 15 amino acids. Germline CDR1 SGHTA, CDR2 FQGNSA. CDR3 DNA: TGTGCCAGCAGCATCCGGGATGCCCACTGGAATGAGCAGTTCTTC. It specifies CASSIRDAHWNEQFF.

This clonotype was counted between two and nine times. The J gene is TRBJ2-2, the V gene TRBV20-1; TRBD2 aligns across 11 bases. J lost 4 bases, V lost 6 bases, and 7 bases had no gene match. This CDR3 region has 15 residues. The germline V gene has CDR1 DFQATT and CDR2 SNEGSKA (reference sequence). The CDR3 DNA reads TGCAGTGCCCCCACTAGCGGGAGTCGCACCGGGGAGCTGTTTTTT. The encoded protein is CSAPTSGSRTGELFF.

The V and J genes are TRBV11-2 and TRBJ2-7; tentative D call: TRBD1 (6 bases). The CDR3 consists of 13 residues. Looked up from germline, CDR1 is SGHAT and CDR2 is FQNNGV. V was trimmed by 5 bases and J by 7 bases, leaving 15 bases between them. This CDR3 is CASSGGVLWEQYF. The CDR3 nucleotides read TGTGCCAGCAGCGGGGGCGTCTTATGGGAGCAGTACTTC.

This clonotype occurred a few times. CDR3 nucleotide sequence: TGTGCCAGCAGCTTGAGACTAGCGGGACTAAATGAGCAGTTCTTC. Translated: CASSLRLAGLNEQFF. V is TRBV11-2 and J is TRBJ2-1, with 11 bases fitting TRBD2. Unmatched junction bases numbered 5, after V lost 3 bases and J lost 7 bases. The germline V gene encodes CDR1 SGHAT and CDR2 FQNNGV. This CDR3 is built from 15 residues.

This clonotype was detected a few times. The gene calls are TRBV18 and TRBJ1-1; unclear D gene. Germline assignment: CDR1 KGHSH and CDR2 LQKENI. The CDR3 covers 14 residues. The germline V and J ends were trimmed by 5 bases and 0 bases, with 10 bases remaining between them. The CDR3 DNA reads TGTGCCAGCTCAATCCAGGAGATGAACACTGAAGCTTTCTTT. The encoded protein is CASSIQEMNTEAFF.

This clonotype was picked up a small number of times. The rearrangement uses TRBV5-1 and TRBJ1-4, with 10 bases identical to TRBD1. Germline CDR1 and CDR2: SGHRS and YFSETQ. V dropped 2 bases and J dropped 7; count of bases not matched to a gene: 5. CDR3 length: 15 amino acids. The CDR3 reads CASSFRDRGVEKLFF. CDR3 DNA sequence: TGCGCCAGCAGCTTCCGGGACAGGGGAGTTGAAAAACTGTTTTTT.

The J gene is TRBJ1-2, the V gene TRBV5-5; no definite D call. Looked up from germline, CDR1 is SGHKS and CDR2 is YYEKEE (reference sequence). V lost 4 bases and J lost 8, with 18 bases in between. This CDR3 has 14 amino acids. CDR3 sequence reads: CASSITRVVGGYTF. In DNA, the CDR3 is TGTGCCAGCAGCATCACGCGGGTAGTGGGAGGCTACACCTTC.

This clonotype was counted between two and nine times. The chain uses TRBV6-2 or TRBV6-3 and TRBJ2-7, with D uncertain. CDR1 is MNHEY and CDR2 is SVGEGT in the germline V gene. V was shortened by 6 bases and J by 7 bases, with 16 bases between the two germline ends. The CDR3 sequence is 13 residues long. CDR3 region: CASRTTPLWEQYF. CDR3 coding DNA: TGTGCCAGCAGAACAACCCCGCTCTGGGAGCAGTACTTC.

The chain is built from TRBV5-1 and TRBJ1-2; 8 bases align to TRBD1. CDR3 length: 14 amino acids. V trimming: 2 bases; J trimming: 6 bases; junction bases outside the gene matches: 6. CDR1 and CDR2 from the germline V gene are SGHRS and YFSETQ. The CDR3 spells CASSLRTGSDGYTF. The CDR3 DNA sequence: TGCGCCAGCAGCTTACGGACAGGGTCGGATGGCTACACCTTC.

This chain uses TRBV5-1 with TRBJ2-7; TRBD2 agrees at 7 bases. V lost 4 bases and J lost 1; bases outside the gene matches: 5. Germline CDR1 and CDR2: SGHRS and YFSETQ. The length of the CDR3 is 14 residues. The CDR3 here is CASSPGTISYEQYF. The CDR3, as DNA: TGCGCCAGCAGCCCGGGGACTATTTCCTACGAGCAGTACTTC.

A few counts support this clonotype. The chain uses TRBV10-3 and TRBJ2-7; 12 bases line up with TRBD2. Germline CDR1 and CDR2: ENHRY and SYGVKD. This CDR3 spans 14 amino acids. J lost 3 bases, V lost 6 bases, and 3 bases had no gene match. The CDR3 bases are TGTGCCATCAGGACTAGCGGGGGTGTCTACGAGCAGTACTTC. Protein sequence: CAIRTSGGVYEQYF.